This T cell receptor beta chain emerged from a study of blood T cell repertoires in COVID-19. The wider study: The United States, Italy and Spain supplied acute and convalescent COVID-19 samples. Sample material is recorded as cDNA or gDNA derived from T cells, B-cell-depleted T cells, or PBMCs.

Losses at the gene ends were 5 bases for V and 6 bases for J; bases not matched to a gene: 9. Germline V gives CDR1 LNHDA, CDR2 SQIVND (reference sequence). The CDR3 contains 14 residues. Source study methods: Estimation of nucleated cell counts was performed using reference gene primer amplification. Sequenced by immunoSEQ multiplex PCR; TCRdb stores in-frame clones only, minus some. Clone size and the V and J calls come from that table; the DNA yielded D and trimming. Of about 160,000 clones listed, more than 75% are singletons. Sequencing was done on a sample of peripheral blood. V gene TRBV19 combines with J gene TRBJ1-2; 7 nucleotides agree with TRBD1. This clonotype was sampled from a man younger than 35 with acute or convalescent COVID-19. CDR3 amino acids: CASSGSQGYDGYTF. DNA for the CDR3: TGTGCCAGTAGTGGATCACAGGGGTATGATGGCTACACCTTC.